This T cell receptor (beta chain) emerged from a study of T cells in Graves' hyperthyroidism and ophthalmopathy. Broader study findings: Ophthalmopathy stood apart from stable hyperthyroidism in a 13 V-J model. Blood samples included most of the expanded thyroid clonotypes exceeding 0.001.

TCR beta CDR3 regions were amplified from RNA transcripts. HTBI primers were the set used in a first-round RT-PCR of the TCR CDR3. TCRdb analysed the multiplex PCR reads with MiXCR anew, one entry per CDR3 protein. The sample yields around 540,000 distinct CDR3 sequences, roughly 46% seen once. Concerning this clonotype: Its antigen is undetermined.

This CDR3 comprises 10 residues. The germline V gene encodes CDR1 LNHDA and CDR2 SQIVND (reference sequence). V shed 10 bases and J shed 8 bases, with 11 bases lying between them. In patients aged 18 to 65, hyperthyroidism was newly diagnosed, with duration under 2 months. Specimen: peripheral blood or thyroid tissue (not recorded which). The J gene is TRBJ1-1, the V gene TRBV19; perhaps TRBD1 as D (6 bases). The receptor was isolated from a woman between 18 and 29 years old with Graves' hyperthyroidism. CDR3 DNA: TGTGCCACCGGCGACAGGGAAGCTTTCTTT. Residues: CATGDREAFF.